These 27 T cell receptor beta chains share one sample of origin, sequenced in a study of Ad26.COV2.S vaccination and SARS-CoV-2 variants. Assay used: immunoSEQ multiplex PCR; TCRdb lists only in-frame clones, some missing. The sample yields approximately 410,000 clones, roughly 90% seen once. Treatment specified: roughly 19 received Ad26.COV2.S at low or high dose, single or two shots; several received placebo; per-sample allocation not given. Sampling was done on day 63 after the first vaccine or placebo injection. The sample was peripheral blood, taken in a trial of Ad26.COV2.S vaccine versus placebo. Every receptor here comes from a person aged 18-60 years who received the Ad26.COV2.S COVID-19 vaccine or a placebo.

The rearrangement links TRBV9 to TRBJ2-2, with D uncertain. Germline CDR1 is SGDLS and CDR2 is YYNGEE. V was pared by 0 bases and J by 6 bases, with 6 bases between. The CDR3 loop spans 13 amino acids. CDR3 sequence reads: CASSVGDPGELFF. CDR3 nucleotides: TGTGCCAGCAGCGTAGGAGACCCCGGGGAGCTGTTTTTT. The variable domain in full, with the rest retrieved from reference TRBV9 and TRBJ2-2, is DSGVTQTPKHLITATGQRVTLRCSPRSGDLSVYWYQQSLDQGLQFLIQYYNGEERAKGNILERFSAQQFPDLHSELNLSSLELGDSALYFCASSVGDPGELFFGEGSRLTVL.

This clone showed up just once. The chain has TRBV7-8 and TRBJ2-1, with 13 bases matching TRBD2. The length of the CDR3 is 16 residues. Germline assignment: CDR1 SGHVS and CDR2 FQNEAQ. V gave up 5 bases and J gave up 8 bases; unmatched junction bases: 9. The CDR3 region has the DNA TGTGCCAGCAGCCCGAGGACTAGCGGGGGTATGGATGAGCAGTTCTTC. It specifies CASSPRTSGGMDEQFF.

The V call is TRBV6-2 or TRBV6-3, the J call TRBJ2-1; 11 positions match TRBD2. Looked up from germline, CDR1 is MNHEY and CDR2 is SVGEGT. V trimming: 5 bases; J trimming: 2 bases; junction bases outside the gene matches: 5. This CDR3 is built from 16 residues. The CDR3 nucleotides read TGTGCCAGCAGTCCCCTACTAGCGGGGGCCTACAATGAGCAGTTCTTC. It yields the protein CASSPLLAGAYNEQFF.

This chain joins TRBV7-3 and TRBJ2-1; 9 bases are shared with TRBD2. From germline, CDR1 is SGHTA and CDR2 FQGTGA. V lost 7 bases and J lost 5; bases outside the gene matches: 6. The CDR3 length is 14 residues. This CDR3 is CASNSGGTHNEQFF. The CDR3 DNA sequence: TGTGCCAGCAATAGCGGGGGAACCCACAATGAGCAGTTCTTC.

This clone showed up just a few times. CDR3 DNA: TGTGCCAGCAGCTCCGCGACAGAGCCCCATGGCTACACCTTC. Translated, it gives CASSSATEPHGYTF. The chain couples TRBV7-2 to TRBJ1-2; weak D call: TRBD1 (5 bases). The CDR3 is 14 residues long. Trimming removed 4 bases from V and 6 bases from J, with 15 bases in between. Germline values: CDR1 SGHTA, CDR2 FQGNSA.

J is TRBJ1-2 and V is TRBV28; D gene ambiguous. The V end lost 3 bases, the J end lost 8 bases, and 7 bases lay between the germline ends. Per germline, CDR1 MDHEN and CDR2 SYDVKM. The CDR3 covers 11 residues. The CDR3 reads CASSFIRGYTF. For the CDR3, the DNA is TGTGCCAGCAGTTTCATCCGGGGCTACACCTTC.

This clone was counted a single time. The chain employs TRBV27 and TRBJ2-3, with TRBD1 as a possible D gene (5 bases). The CDR3 extends over 17 amino acids. The germline V and J ends were trimmed by 2 bases and 2 bases, with 17 bases remaining between them. CDR1 is MNHEY, CDR2 SMNVEV, per germline (reference sequence). CDR3 sequence reads: CASSLNWLTEVTDTQYF. CDR3 sequence (DNA): TGTGCCAGCAGTTTAAATTGGTTGACAGAAGTCACAGATACGCAGTATTTT.

Note on this clone: An end of the junction does not agree with germline; a read error may underlie this. CDR3 sequence (DNA): TGTGCCAGCAGTCGACAGGGTACCGCCCCAGACTTC. Translation gives CASSRQGTAPDF. J is TRBJ1-2 and V is TRBV28; TRBD1 agrees at 7 bases. The CDR3 sequence is 12 residues long. Germline V gives CDR1 MDHEN, CDR2 SYDVKM.

The rearrangement uses TRBV19 and TRBJ2-5; 8 bases map to TRBD1. The V gene's germline CDR1 is LNHDA and CDR2 SQIVND (reference sequence). The CDR3 is 15 amino acids. The V and J ends lost 5 bases and 2 bases, in that order; junction bases with no gene match: 7. The CDR3 DNA is TGTGCCAGTAGTGTCCAGGGGGCCCGGCAAGAGACCCAGTACTTC. It encodes CASSVQGARQETQYF. The variable domain in full, with the rest retrieved from reference TRBV19 and TRBJ2-5, is DGGITQSPKYLFRKEGQNVTLSCEQNLNHDAMYWYRQDPGQGLRLIYYSQIVNDFQKGDIAEGYSVSREKKESFPLTVTSAQKNPTAFYLCASSVQGARQETQYFGPGTRLLVL.

The rearrangement uses TRBV7-6 and TRBJ2-5; tentative D call: TRBD2 (6 bases). There are 17 residues in the CDR3. The ends were cut back, 5 bases at V and 5 bases at J, with 24 bases in the middle. Per germline, CDR1 SGHVS and CDR2 FNYEAQ. The CDR3 DNA reads as TGTGCCAGCAGCCCACCCGGCTGGGGGGTCGGGTTTGAGACCCAGTACTTC. Translating it yields CASSPPGWGVGFETQYF. Complete variable domain (other parts from reference TRBV7-6 and TRBJ2-5): GAGVSQSPRYKVTKRGQDVALRCDPISGHVSLYWYRQALGQGPEFLTYFNYEAQQDKSGLPNDRFSAERPEGSISTLTIQRTEQRDSAMYRCASSPPGWGVGFETQYFGPGTRLLVL.

The chain combines TRBV11-2 with TRBJ2-2; 7 bases line up with TRBD1. V lost 5 bases and J lost 3; bases outside the gene matches: 6. Germline-derived CDR1 and CDR2 are SGHAT and FQNNGV. The CDR3 contains 15 residues. In DNA, the CDR3 is TGTGCCAGCAGCATAAGGACAGGTTACACCGGGGAGCTGTTTTTT. Translating gives CASSIRTGYTGELFF.

This chain links TRBV18 with TRBJ2-1, with D uncertain. Per germline, CDR1 KGHSH and CDR2 LQKENI. The ends were cut back, 1 base at V and 7 bases at J, with 5 bases in the middle. The CDR3 totals 12 residues. CDR3 DNA sequence: TGTGCCAGCTCACCACGGCGGAATGAGCAGTTCTTC. It translates to CASSPRRNEQFF.

The V gene is TRBV6-5, the J gene TRBJ2-7; 10 bases map to TRBD1. Germline V gene sequence: CDR1 MNHEY, CDR2 SVGAGI. Germline trimming cut 6 bases from V and 5 bases from J; bases unmatched to any gene: 10. This CDR3 has 15 amino acids. This CDR3 is CASRTRQGAKDEQYF. CDR3 nucleotide sequence: TGTGCCAGCAGAACAAGACAGGGGGCGAAAGACGAGCAGTACTTC.

The rearrangement uses TRBV27 and TRBJ2-1, with 9 nucleotides matching TRBD1. From germline, CDR1 is MNHEY and CDR2 SMNVEV (reference sequence). V gave up 5 bases and J gave up 8 bases; unmatched junction bases: 7. CDR3 length: 14 residues. The CDR3 loop reads CASSVYRGHYEQFF. CDR3 sequence (DNA): TGTGCCAGCAGTGTTTACAGGGGGCACTATGAGCAGTTCTTC.

This chain uses TRBV2 with TRBJ2-5; TRBD2 is a possible D gene (7 bases). The V end was cut by 1 base, the J end by 5 bases, with 20 bases between. This CDR3 is built from 17 residues. CDR1 and CDR2 from the germline V gene are SNHLY and FYNNEI. CDR3 sequence reads: CASSEVGGTTRGETQYF. The CDR3 bases are TGTGCCAGCAGTGAAGTGGGAGGGACAACCCGGGGGGAGACCCAGTACTTC.

V is TRBV27 and J is TRBJ1-1; D remains unclear. CDR1 and CDR2 (germline): MNHEY, SMNVEV (reference sequence). This CDR3 spans 13 amino acids. V lost 3 bases, J lost 6 bases, and 11 bases lay in between. This CDR3 reads CASSFLGFAEAFF. The CDR3, as DNA: TGTGCCAGCAGTTTTTTAGGGTTCGCTGAAGCTTTCTTT.

This chain connects TRBV2 to TRBJ2-2; the match to TRBD2 covers 12 bases. The CDR3 is 17 amino acids. Trimming removed 4 bases from V and 4 bases from J; junction bases left unmatched: 7. Per the germline V gene, CDR1 is SNHLY and CDR2 is FYNNEI. The CDR3 bases are TGTGCCAGCAGTGGTCGGACTAGCGGGATTATCACCGGGGAGCTGTTTTTT. This sequence encodes CASSGRTSGIITGELFF.

The rearrangement links TRBV6-4 to TRBJ1-1, with TRBD1 as a possible D gene (6 bases). Trimming removed 4 bases at V and 3 bases at J, with 18 bases between. The CDR3 spans 16 residues. Germline V lookup: CDR1 MRHNA, CDR2 SNTAGT. CDR3 sequence reads: CASSAFPRDTYTEAFF. The CDR3 region has the DNA TGTGCCAGCAGTGCCTTCCCTAGGGACACTTACACTGAAGCTTTCTTT.

The chain joins TRBV6-6 to TRBJ2-6, with 8 positions matching TRBD1. The V gene end was trimmed by 5 bases and the J gene end by 2 bases; junction bases not matched to a gene: 5. The germline V gene has CDR1 MNHNY and CDR2 SVGAGI (reference sequence). CDR3 length: 16 residues. As DNA, the CDR3 is TGTGCCAGCAGTCCGCAGGGGGCTCCTGGGGCCAACGTCCTGACTTTC. Its translation: CASSPQGAPGANVLTF.

The genes are TRBV9 and TRBJ1-4, with D uncertain. The germline CDR1 and CDR2 sequences are SGDLS and YYNGEE. There are 14 residues in the CDR3. The ends were cut back, 4 bases at V and 2 bases at J, with 9 bases in the middle. The CDR3 sequence: CASSRTGTNEKLFF. For the CDR3, the DNA is TGTGCCAGCAGCCGGACGGGGACTAATGAAAAACTGTTTTTT.

This chain uses TRBV28 with TRBJ1-5; D might be TRBD1 (5 bases). Germline values: CDR1 MDHEN, CDR2 SYDVKM. Trimming shortened V by 3 bases and J by 0 bases, and 12 bases separated the two germline ends. The CDR3 runs to 16 residues. The CDR3 loop reads CASSFSRGYSNQPQHF. In nucleotides, the CDR3 is TGTGCCAGCAGTTTCTCGAGGGGTTATAGCAATCAGCCCCAGCATTTT. The whole variable domain, remainder taken from reference TRBV28 and TRBJ1-5, is DVKVTQSSRYLVKRTGEKVFLECVQDMDHENMFWYRQDPGLGLRLIYFSYDVKMKEKGDIPEGYSVSREKKERFSLILESASTNQTSMYLCASSFSRGYSNQPQHFGDGTRLSIL.

The chain combines TRBV19 with TRBJ2-7, with 10 bases lining up with TRBD1. The CDR3 contains 15 residues. Per the germline V gene, CDR1 is LNHDA and CDR2 is SQIVND (reference sequence). The ends lost 5 bases at V and 5 bases at J; junction bases unmatched: 9. The CDR3 loop reads CASSEPKDRGHEQYF. The DNA for the CDR3 is TGTGCCAGTAGTGAACCAAAAGACAGGGGGCACGAGCAGTACTTC.

V and J are TRBV7-2 and TRBJ2-7; TRBD1 matches at 9 bases. The CDR3 has 14 residues. V dropped 5 bases and J dropped 2; count of bases not matched to a gene: 4. CDR1 is SGHTA and CDR2 is FQGNSA in the germline V gene. The CDR3 here is CASSAGDRAYEQYF. The CDR3 DNA reads TGTGCCAGCAGCGCCGGGGACAGGGCCTACGAGCAGTACTTC.

The chain uses TRBV13 and TRBJ1-6; 7 bases are a match to TRBD1. The CDR3 is made up of 14 amino acids. V lost 5 bases and J lost 12; bases outside the gene matches: 10. The germline gives CDR1 PRHDT, CDR2 FYEKMQ (reference sequence). As DNA, the CDR3 is TGTGCCAGCAGCCAAAGAGGGGGACAGAGACCCCTCCACTTT. Encoded protein: CASSQRGGQRPLHF.

This rearrangement joins TRBV5-6 to TRBJ2-6; D remains ambiguous. Germline V gene data show CDR1 as SGHDT and CDR2 as YYEEEE. The CDR3 consists of 16 residues. Trimming took off 0 bases at V and 0 bases at J, with 7 bases between the two ends. The chain's CDR3 is CASSLVLNSGANVLTF. The CDR3 nucleotides are TGTGCCAGCAGCTTGGTTCTGAACTCTGGGGCCAACGTCCTGACTTTC.

The chain joins TRBV5-4 to TRBJ1-5; D is undetermined. The CDR3 has 14 amino acids. Germline values: CDR1 SGHNT, CDR2 YYREEE (reference sequence). Trimming stripped 0 bases from V and 1 base from J, with 5 bases between. CDR3 sequence reads: CASSLGPSNQPQHF. The CDR3 bases are TGTGCCAGCAGCTTGGGACCCAGCAATCAGCCCCAGCATTTT.

The V and J genes are TRBV10-3 and TRBJ1-4; D is unresolved. Germline V gene sequence: CDR1 ENHRY, CDR2 SYGVKD. Trimming cost V 6 bases and J 0 bases, with 8 bases left between them. This CDR3 region has 14 residues. The CDR3 reads CAIRSGATNEKLFF. The CDR3 DNA is TGTGCCATCAGGTCGGGTGCAACTAATGAAAAACTGTTTTTT.